The T cell receptor (beta chain) described here comes from a study of T cells in Graves' hyperthyroidism and ophthalmopathy. Study findings and constraints: Separating ophthalmopathy from stable hyperthyroidism was achieved by a 13 V-J model. Blood shared most expanded thyroid clonotypes above 0.001.

With respect to this clonotype: Its antigen remains unknown.

Graves' hyperthyroidism without ophthalmopathy progression within 18 months was termed stable. On the basis of clinical symptoms, serum thyroxine and TRAb, thyroid ultrasound and orbital computed tomography, diagnoses were made. The TCR beta CDR3 regions underwent amplification using RNA transcripts as the source. When the TCR CDR3 underwent first-round RT-PCR, the HTBI primer set was used. TCRdb re-called the multiplex PCR reads with MiXCR, one entry per CDR3 protein. The table records under 350,000 distinct CDR3 sequences, roughly 15% of them present only once. The sequence was obtained from a woman aged 40 to 50 with Graves' hyperthyroidism. Material: blood.

The CDR3 DNA reads TGTGCCAGCAGTGACTCGGCCTCGGGTATCACAGATACGCAGTATTTT. It translates to CASSDSASGITDTQYF. The chain is built from TRBV6-1 and TRBJ2-3, with D unresolved. Trimming shortened V by 3 bases and J by 2 bases, and 15 bases separated the two germline ends. The germline CDR1 and CDR2 sequences are MNHNS and SASEGT. This CDR3 contains 16 residues.